The text below deals with one T cell receptor (beta chain). Its antigen is unknown. The input lacks base qualities; no much larger clone sits a single base away. The time point label, read with the paper, signifies: pretreatment peripheral blood. A total of roughly 30 patients with locally advanced or metastatic urothelial carcinoma, treated at Memorial Sloan Kettering on a trial protocol, made up the cohort. Peripheral blood mononuclear cells were collected pretreatment and during treatment, with between 1 and 8 total time points per patient. The Qiagen DNeasy Blood extraction kit was used to purify genomic DNA from total PBMCs and tumor samples. Collected pretreatment and during treatment, PBMCs were isolated and stored as previously described. The data derive from a study of PD-L1 blockade in urothelial cancer (dated by TCRdb to the late 2010s). Study-wide context: Every patient began therapy in the mid-2010s and was given atezolizumab 1,200 mg intravenously every 3 weeks. About 90% of the roughly 30 patients were identified as males with urothelial cancer of bladder origin, and a prior smoking history was reported by 18 of 29 patients. Patients had an ECOG performance status of 0 or 1 and had received between 0 and 3 prior chemotherapy regimens. Blood samples were analyzed at two time points: 3 weeks after treatment start (second dose) and 6 weeks after treatment start. A median of about 140,000 T cells and approximately 86,000 unique TCRs was obtained from blood samples, and a median clonality of roughly 0.08 was observed. The study, an exploratory multi-omic analysis, examined somatic, immune and clinical correlates of response to PD-L1 blockade with atezolizumab in urothelial cancer. Pretreatment tumor samples and matched peripheral blood, collected serially before and after atezolizumab treatment, underwent TCR sequencing. Durable clinical benefit meant progression-free survival longer than 6 months, and TCR features were also tested against progression-free and overall survival. In the same patients, whole exome sequencing and RNA sequencing of pretreatment tumors were performed in addition to TCR sequencing. About 10 patients reached durable clinical benefit, while some 20 patients did not. Pretreatment blood TCR-seq was available for about 28 patients, at least one posttreatment blood collection was obtained for 24 patients, and tumor TCR-seq was available for 24 patients. What the work shows at the level of the full study, not this receptor alone: Improved progression-free and overall survival was associated with having pretreatment peripheral blood TCR clonality below the median. Because the sample size was small (n = 29) and many of the analyses were exploratory, the results are meant to be hypothesis-generating. Greater expansion of tumor-associated TCR clones in peripheral blood 3 weeks after the start of treatment was observed in patients with durable benefit (n of about 20, p = 0.022).

Synthetic TCR analog templates were spiked into each PCR so that absolute template abundance could be estimated from read counts. The immunoSEQ assay was used to amplify TCRbeta CDR3 regions from genomic DNA with bias-controlled V and J gene primers. Rearranged TCRbeta segments were sequenced at approximately 20X coverage. As for how the authors treated the data: Clustering was used to correct sequencing errors, and CDR3s were annotated against IMGT so that V, D and J genes could be assigned. Out-of-frame and stop-codon sequences were excluded, and only productive TCRbeta rearrangements were used in downstream analyses. Clonality was computed as one minus Shannon entropy normalized by the log of the number of unique productive sequences. Clones differing between time points or between blood and tumor were identified using Fisher's exact test with Benjamini-Hochberg correction, with an adjusted p below 0.01 applied as the threshold. TCRdb mirrors the immuneACCESS table, restricted to in-frame sequences. Some clones are absent from its copies; in checked studies, under half trace to an unresolved V gene, and the reason for the others is unknown. V and J calls and clone size follow that table, whereas D and trimming were derived from the DNA. The sample has tens of thousands of clones on record, about four fifths of them singletons. Around a tenth of the sample is in the top ten clones.

The CDR3 measures 15 amino acids from cysteine to phenylalanine. The entry retains the CDR3 DNA only, 45 bases that are in frame from base 1. A distance of 10 bases separates the germline ends of V and J, which lose 1 base and 3 bases respectively. The germline V gene specifies SGHDN as CDR1 and FVKESK as CDR2. The sequence was obtained from a woman aged 65 to 85 with urothelial cancer. Sequences were derived from PBMCs, sampled around atezolizumab (anti-PD-L1) treatment. The V and J segments used are TRBV14 and TRBJ2-1; the D gene is not confidently resolved. The CDR3 corresponds to CASSQGYSGYNEQFF. The nucleotides read TGTGCCAGCAGCCAAGGTTATTCCGGCTACAATGAGCAGTTCTTC.